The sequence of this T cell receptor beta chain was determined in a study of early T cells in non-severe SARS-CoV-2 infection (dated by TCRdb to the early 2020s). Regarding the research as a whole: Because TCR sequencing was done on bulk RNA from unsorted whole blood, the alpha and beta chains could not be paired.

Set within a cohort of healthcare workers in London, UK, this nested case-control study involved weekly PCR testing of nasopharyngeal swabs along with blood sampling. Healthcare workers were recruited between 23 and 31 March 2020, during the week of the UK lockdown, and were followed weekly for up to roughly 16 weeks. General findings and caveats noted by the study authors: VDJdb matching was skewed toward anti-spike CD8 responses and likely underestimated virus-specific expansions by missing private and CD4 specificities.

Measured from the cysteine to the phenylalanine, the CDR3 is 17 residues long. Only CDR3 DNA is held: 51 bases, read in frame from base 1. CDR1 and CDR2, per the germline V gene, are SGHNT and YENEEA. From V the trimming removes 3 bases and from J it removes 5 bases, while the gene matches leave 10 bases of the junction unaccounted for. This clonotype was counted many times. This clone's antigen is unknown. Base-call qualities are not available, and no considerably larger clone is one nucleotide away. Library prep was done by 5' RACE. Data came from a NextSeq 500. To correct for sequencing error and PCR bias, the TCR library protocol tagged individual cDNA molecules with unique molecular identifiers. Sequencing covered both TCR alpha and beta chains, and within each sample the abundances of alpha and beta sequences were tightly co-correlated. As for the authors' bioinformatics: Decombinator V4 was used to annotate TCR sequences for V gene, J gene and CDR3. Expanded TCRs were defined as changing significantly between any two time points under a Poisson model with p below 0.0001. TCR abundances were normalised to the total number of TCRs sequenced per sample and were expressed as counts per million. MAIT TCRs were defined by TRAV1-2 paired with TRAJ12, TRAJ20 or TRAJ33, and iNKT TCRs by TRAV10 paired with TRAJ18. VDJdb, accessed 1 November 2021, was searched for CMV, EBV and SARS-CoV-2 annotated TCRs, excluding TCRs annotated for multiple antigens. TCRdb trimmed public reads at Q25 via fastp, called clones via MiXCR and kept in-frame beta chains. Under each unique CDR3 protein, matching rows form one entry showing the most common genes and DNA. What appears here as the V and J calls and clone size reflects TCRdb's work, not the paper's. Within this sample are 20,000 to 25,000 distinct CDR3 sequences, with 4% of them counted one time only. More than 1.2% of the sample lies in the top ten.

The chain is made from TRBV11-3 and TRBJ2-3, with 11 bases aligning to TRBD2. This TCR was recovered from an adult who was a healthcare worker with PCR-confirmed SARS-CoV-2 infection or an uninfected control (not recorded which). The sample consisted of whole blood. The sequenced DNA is TGTGCCAGCAGCTTTGGTACTAGCGGGGGTGTAGGAGATACGCAGTATTTT. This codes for CASSFGTSGGVGDTQYF.